The rows below give T cell receptor beta chains drawn from one sample of a study of T cell changes during pregnancy in multiple sclerosis. Measured with immunoSEQ multiplex PCR; TCRdb has only the in-frame clones, and not every one. The sample holds approximately 60,000 clones, about 90% seen once. The material sequenced was peripheral blood, taken in the first trimester of pregnancy. These receptors were taken from a female donor with multiple sclerosis, enrolled in a pregnancy study. Each CDR3 is given with its conserved first and last residue. Fields, in order: clone size, D gene, V gene, J gene, CDR3 protein, CDR3 DNA. The D gene is left open where the match is weak. The listing skips clone size in some rows; elsewhere it reads once, few, many or a size class.

.,TRBD2,TRBV6-5,TRBJ2-5,CASSYGPSGEETQYF,TGTGCCAGCAGTTACGGTCCTAGCGGGGAAGAGACCCAGTACTTC
.,TRBD2,TRBV29-1,TRBJ2-3,CSVGERGLAGRGYTQYF,TGCAGCGTTGGGGAAAGGGGACTAGCGGGACGAGGGTATACGCAGTATTTT
.,.,TRBV10-1,TRBJ1-5,CASSESGGSQPQHF,TGCGCCAGCAGTGAGTCGGGGGGGTCTCAGCCCCAGCATTTT
.,TRBD2,TRBV5-1,TRBJ2-7,CASSLEVAGDYEQYF,TGCGCCAGCAGCCTAGAGGTAGCGGGAGACTACGAGCAGTACTTC
.,TRBD1,TRBV20-1,TRBJ1-1,CSAPRGLSAFF,TGCAGTGCTCCCAGGGGGCTTTCGGCTTTCTTT
once,.,TRBV27,TRBJ2-1,CASSLSNRFSSSYNEQFF,TGTGCCAGCAGTTTATCGAACAGGTTCTCGAGCTCCTACAATGAGCAGTTCTTC
.,TRBD2,TRBV11-1,TRBJ2-7,CASSPQKGTSGYSSYEQYF,TGTGCCAGCAGCCCCCAGAAGGGGACTAGCGGGTATAGCTCCTACGAGCAGTACTTC
.,.,TRBV19,TRBJ1-5,CASSITGKGGNQPQHF,TGTGCCAGTAGTATAACCGGAAAGGGGGGCAATCAGCCCCAGCATTTT
.,.,TRBV6-5,TRBJ2-2,CASSSTPANTGELFF,TGTGCCAGCAGTTCGACACCCGCGAACACCGGGGAGCTGTTTTTT
.,TRBD1,TRBV19,TRBJ1-1,CASSPGQGKMNTEAFF,TGTGCCAGTAGCCCCGGACAGGGAAAAATGAACACTGAAGCTTTCTTT
.,TRBD1,TRBV9,TRBJ1-2,CASSVHHGTGTPGANYGYTF,TGTGCCAGCAGCGTACACCACGGGACAGGGACTCCGGGGGCTAACTATGGCTACACCTTC
.,TRBD1,TRBV7-2,TRBJ1-4,CASRPGQAGEKLFF,TGTGCCAGCAGGCCGGGACAGGCTGGAGAAAAACTGTTTTTT
.,.,TRBV11-3,TRBJ2-3,CASSHPATVWDTQYF,TGTGCCAGCAGCCACCCTGCGACAGTTTGGGATACGCAGTATTTT
once,TRBD2,TRBV4-2,TRBJ2-1,CASSQGTSGNNEQFF,TGTGCCAGCAGCCAAGGGACTAGCGGTAACAATGAGCAGTTCTTC
once,.,TRBV4-3,TRBJ1-2,CASSQTRGGGHYGYTF,TGCGCCAGCAGCCAGACCCGGGGGGGCGGACACTATGGCTACACCTTC
.,.,TRBV4-1,TRBJ2-2,CASSRIRGAKGTGELFF,TGCGCCAGCAGCCGGATCAGGGGAGCAAAGGGGACCGGGGAGCTGTTTTTT
.,.,TRBV5-6,TRBJ1-2,CASSLERQRFYGYTF,TGTGCCAGCAGCTTGGAAAGACAGAGGTTCTATGGCTACACCTTC
.,TRBD2,TRBV19,TRBJ2-1,CASSIKAGAYNEQFF,TGTGCCAGTAGTATAAAGGCGGGAGCCTACAATGAGCAGTTCTTC
once,.,TRBV7-2,TRBJ2-7,CASSLGRSSYEQYF,TGTGCCAGCAGCTTAGGCCGGAGCTCCTACGAGCAGTACTTC
.,.,TRBV12-1,TRBJ1-1,CASSFALIRGPGNTEAFF,TGTGCCAGCAGCTTTGCGCTTATTCGAGGGCCAGGGAACACTGAAGCTTTCTTT
.,TRBD2,TRBV7-9,TRBJ2-3,CASSPTGTSGRVSDTQYF,TGTGCCAGCAGCCCCACCGGGACTAGCGGGAGGGTGTCAGATACGCAGTATTTT
.,.,TRBV4-1,TRBJ2-1,CASSGRTIISSEQFF,TGCGCCAGCAGCGGCAGGACTATTATTTCTAGTGAGCAGTTCTTC
.,TRBD1,TRBV7-6,TRBJ1-5,CASIRDRGVISNQPQHF,TGTGCCAGCATCCGGGACAGGGGGGTCATTAGCAATCAGCCCCAGCATTTT
.,.,TRBV18,TRBJ1-4,CASSEGGPNEKLFF,TGTGCCAGCTCGGAGGGGGGGCCGAATGAAAAACTGTTTTTT
.,TRBD1,TRBV19,TRBJ1-1,CASSGRQGWESVRVTEAFF,TGTGCCAGTAGTGGGCGACAGGGGTGGGAATCCGTCCGAGTCACTGAAGCTTTCTTT
once,.,TRBV4-1,TRBJ2-1,CASSPGFLSRGWLGEQFF,TGCGCCAGCAGCCCAGGTTTTCTTTCTCGGGGGTGGTTGGGCGAGCAGTTCTTC
.,.,TRBV19,TRBJ1-5,CASSRQDSSNQPQHF,TGTGCCAGTAGCAGACAGGACTCTAGCAATCAGCCCCAGCATTTT
.,TRBD2,TRBV7-2,TRBJ2-1,CASSLAGSGFEQFF,TGTGCCAGCAGCTTAGCGGGTAGCGGGTTTGAGCAGTTCTTC
.,.,TRBV5-1,TRBJ2-7,CASSLGASYEQYF,TGCGCCAGCAGCTTGGGGGCGAGCTACGAGCAGTACTTC
.,TRBD2,TRBV5-1,TRBJ2-5,CASSLTGRGSGETQYF,TGCGCCAGCAGCTTGACGGGGCGGGGGTCGGGAGAGACCCAGTACTTC
.,TRBD1,TRBV7-9,TRBJ1-1,CASRAGGTLNTEAFF,TGTGCCAGCAGGGCAGGGGGGACCCTGAACACTGAAGCTTTCTTT
.,.,TRBV7-2,TRBJ1-3,CASSLRQGGNTIYF,TGTGCCAGCAGCCTAAGGCAGGGGGGAAACACCATATATTTT
.,TRBD2,TRBV29-1,TRBJ2-5,CSVELAGAGETQYF,TGCAGCGTTGAACTTGCGGGAGCGGGAGAGACCCAGTACTTC
.,.,TRBV7-2,TRBJ2-7,CASSSGGRPYEQYF,TGTGCCAGCAGCTCTGGAGGGAGACCCTACGAGCAGTACTTC
.,TRBD1,TRBV5-1,TRBJ1-4,CASSLGGTGATNEKLFF,TGCGCCAGCAGCTTGGGGGGGACAGGGGCAACTAATGAAAAACTGTTTTTT
.,TRBD2,TRBV9,TRBJ2-1,CASSALGTSGSHEQFF,TGTGCCAGCAGCGCTCTAGGGACTAGCGGGAGTCATGAGCAGTTCTTC
.,.,TRBV4-1,TRBJ1-1,CASSQGRGAHTEAFF,TGCGCCAGCAGCCAAGGACGGGGGGCTCACACTGAAGCTTTCTTT
.,TRBD1,TRBV11-2,TRBJ2-7,CASSLPDRDSYEQYF,TGTGCCAGCAGCTTACCGGACAGGGACAGCTACGAGCAGTACTTC
.,.,TRBV28,TRBJ1-5,CAGSNRANQPQHF,TGTGCTGGATCAAACAGGGCCAATCAGCCCCAGCATTTT
.,TRBD1,TRBV19,TRBJ1-5,CASRKTGSGVQPQHF,TGTGCCAGTAGGAAGACAGGGAGTGGAGTTCAGCCCCAGCATTTT
.,TRBD2,TRBV5-6,TRBJ2-5,CASSVAGGPGETQYF,TGTGCCAGTTCGGTGGCGGGAGGGCCGGGAGAGACCCAGTACTTC
many,.,TRBV11-2,TRBJ2-7,CASSSASVAYEQYF,TGTGCCAGCAGCTCAGCTAGCGTCGCCTACGAGCAGTACTTC